Listed here are 7 T cell receptor beta chains from one sample, sequenced in a study. A single record per CDR3 protein comes from TCRdb applying MiXCR to the 5' RACE reads. Found here are tens of thousands of distinct CDR3 sequences, 18% of them singletons; the top ten hold 2.5% to 3.5%. The sequenced sample was naive CD4+ T cells sorted from a lymph node. Sample subset: naive CD4+ T cells, CD4+CD45RA+CD25-. These receptor sequences come from a female donor with breast cancer.

The CDR3 protein is CASSSYSDRGGEQFF. CDR3 in DNA: TGTGCCAGCAGCTCATATTCGGACAGGGGAGGTGAGCAGTTCTTC. The chain combines TRBV7-2 with TRBJ2-1, with 9 bases that match TRBD1. The CDR3 loop spans 15 amino acids. After removal of 4 bases from V and 9 bases from J, the junction contained 10 bases not matched to a gene. The V gene's germline CDR1 is SGHTA and CDR2 FQGNSA. The whole variable domain, remainder taken from reference TRBV7-2 and TRBJ2-1, is GAGVSQSPSNKVTEKGKDVELRCDPISGHTALYWYRQSLGQGLEFLIYFQGNSAPDKSGLPSDRFSAERTGGSVSTLTIQRTQQEDSAVYLCASSSYSDRGGEQFFGPGTRLTVL.

Details on this clonotype: The junction departs from the called germline gene at one end, perhaps through a read error. This chain uses TRBV2 with TRBJ1-2; no firm D call. CDR3 size: 13 residues. Looked up from germline, CDR1 is SNHLY and CDR2 is FYNNEI. The CDR3: CAGSAQRLNGYAF. In nucleotides, the CDR3 is TGTGCCGGCAGTGCCCAACGCCTCAATGGCTACGCCTTC.

This clonotype has only a few counts. The rearrangement uses TRBV7-2 and TRBJ1-4; 9 positions agree with TRBD1. The junction had 13 bases not matched to a gene; V was cut back by 8 bases and J by 0 bases. CDR3 size: 18 residues. Germline-derived CDR1 and CDR2 are SGHTA and FQGNSA. CDR3 in amino acids: CASSRRDRAVATNEKLFF. The CDR3 nucleotides read TGTGCCAGCTCCCGCCGGGACAGGGCCGTAGCAACTAATGAAAAACTGTTTTTT.

This clonotype was recorded many times. The chain is built from TRBV5-1 and TRBJ2-1, with TRBD2 matching 13 bases. The CDR3 is made up of 14 amino acids. The germline CDR1 and CDR2 sequences are SGHRS and YFSETQ. V gave up 7 bases and J gave up 9 bases; unmatched junction bases: 7. In nucleotides, the CDR3 is TGCGCCAGCGCCGGGACTAGCGGGACGGGTGAGCAGTTCTTC. Protein product: CASAGTSGTGEQFF.

This clonotype has a handful of counts. The J gene is TRBJ1-4, the V gene TRBV18; 11 nucleotides align to TRBD1. The V gene's germline CDR1 is KGHSH and CDR2 LQKENI. This CDR3 is built from 15 residues. V was clipped by 2 bases and J by 8 bases; unmatched bases: 4. In DNA form, the CDR3 reads TGTGCCAGCTCACCAACCAGGGACAGGGGGGAAAAACTGTTTTTT. This translates into CASSPTRDRGEKLFF.

This clonotype was observed a few times. The V call is TRBV6-6, the J call TRBJ1-3; TRBD1 might be the D (5 bases). This CDR3 contains 14 residues. V was trimmed by 2 bases and J by 0 bases, leaving 5 bases between them. Germline-derived CDR1 and CDR2 are MNHNY and SVGAGI (reference sequence). CDR3 amino acids: CASSYGTSGNTIYF. The CDR3 region has the DNA TGTGCCAGCAGTTACGGGACCTCTGGAAACACCATATATTTT.

The rearrangement uses TRBV6-2 or TRBV6-3 and TRBJ1-2; D unclear. The CDR3 totals 14 residues. Germline values: CDR1 MNHEY, CDR2 SVGEGT. V was shortened by 3 bases and J by 2 bases, with 10 bases between the two germline ends. This chain's CDR3 is CASSYDGRNYGYTF. The CDR3 DNA reads as TGTGCCAGCAGTTATGACGGAAGGAACTATGGCTACACCTTC.